This T cell receptor (beta chain) was retrieved from a study of response to subunit inactivated influenza vaccine. This clonotype has a handful of counts. V lost 7 bases, J lost 5 bases, and 13 bases stayed unmatched. Germline lookup yields CDR1 LNHDA and CDR2 SQIVND (reference sequence). The CDR3 spans 15 residues. TCRdb itself ran the RT-PCR reads through MiXCR, one entry per CDR3 protein. The sample records just under 250,000 distinct CDR3 sequences, more than 9% being singletons. The material was non-naive T cells sorted from PBMCs, obtained around 14 days before vaccination. The TCR comes from a man aged 45-65 years who received an inactivated influenza vaccine. The chain uses TRBV19 and TRBJ2-7; TRBD2 agrees at 8 bases. The CDR3 is CASTREGKNLHEQYF. The CDR3 bases are TGTGCCAGTACCCGGGAGGGGAAAAATCTACACGAGCAGTACTTC.